This T cell receptor (beta chain) is from a study of molecular identifiers for immune sequencing clone quantification. TCRdb redid the calling of the PCR reads with MiXCR, one entry per CDR3 protein. The table shows under 650,000 distinct CDR3 sequences, with just under 20% occurring only once. V lost 2 bases and J lost 5; bases outside the gene matches: 5. The CDR3 has 16 residues. The genes are TRBV12-3 or TRBV12-4 and TRBJ2-1, with 11 nucleotides matching TRBD2. The sample comprised naive CD8+ T cells from blood, with Jurkat cell RNA spiked in. Specified subset: FACS-sorted CD8+CD4-CCR7+CD45RA+ naive T cells. The receptor was isolated from a human donor in good health. Some libraries in this study had Jurkat cell RNA spiked in. The CDR3 DNA sequence: TGTGCCAGCAGTTTACCTAGCGGGGGGCCCCACAATGAGCAGTTCTTC. Protein: CASSLPSGGPHNEQFF.